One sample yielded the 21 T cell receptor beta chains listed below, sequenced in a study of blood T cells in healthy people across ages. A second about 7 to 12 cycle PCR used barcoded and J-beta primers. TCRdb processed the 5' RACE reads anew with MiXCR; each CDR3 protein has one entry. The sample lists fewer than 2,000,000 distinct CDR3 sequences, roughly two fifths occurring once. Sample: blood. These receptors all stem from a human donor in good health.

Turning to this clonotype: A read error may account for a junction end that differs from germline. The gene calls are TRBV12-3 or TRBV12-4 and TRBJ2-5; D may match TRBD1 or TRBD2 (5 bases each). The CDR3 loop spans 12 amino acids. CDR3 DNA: TGTGCCCGCAGTTTATCCCTGGGGGAGCAGTACTTC. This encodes CARSLSLGEQYF.

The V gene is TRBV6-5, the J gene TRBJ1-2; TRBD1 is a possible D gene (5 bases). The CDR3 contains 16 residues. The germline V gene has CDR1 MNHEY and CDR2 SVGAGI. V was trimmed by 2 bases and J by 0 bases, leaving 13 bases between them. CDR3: CASSYDRRGSNYGYTF. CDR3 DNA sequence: TGTGCCAGCAGTTACGACCGTCGGGGGTCTAACTATGGCTACACCTTC.

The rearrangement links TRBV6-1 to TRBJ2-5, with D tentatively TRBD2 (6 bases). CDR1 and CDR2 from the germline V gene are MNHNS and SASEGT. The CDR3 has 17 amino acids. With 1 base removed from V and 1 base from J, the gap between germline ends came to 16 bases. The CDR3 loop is CASSEEGSGGIQETQYF. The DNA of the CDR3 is TGTGCCAGCAGTGAAGAGGGTAGCGGAGGGATCCAAGAGACCCAGTACTTC.

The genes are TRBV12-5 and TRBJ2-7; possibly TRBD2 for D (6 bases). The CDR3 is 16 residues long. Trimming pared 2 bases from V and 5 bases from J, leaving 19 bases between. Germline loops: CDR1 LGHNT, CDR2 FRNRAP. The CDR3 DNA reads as TGTGCTAGTGGTTTGTATCTCGTTGGGGGGATCCACGAGCAGTACTTC. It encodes CASGLYLVGGIHEQYF.

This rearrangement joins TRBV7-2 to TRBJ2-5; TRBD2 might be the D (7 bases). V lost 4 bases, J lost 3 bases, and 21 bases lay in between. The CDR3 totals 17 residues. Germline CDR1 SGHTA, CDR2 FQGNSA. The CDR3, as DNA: TGTGCCAGCAGCTACGTTTTCGGTGCGGGGGCAGAAGAGACCCAGTACTTC. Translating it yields CASSYVFGAGAEETQYF.

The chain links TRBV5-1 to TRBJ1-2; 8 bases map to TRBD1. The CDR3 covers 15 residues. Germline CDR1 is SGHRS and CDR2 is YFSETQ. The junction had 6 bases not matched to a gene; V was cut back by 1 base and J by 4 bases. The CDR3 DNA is TGCGCCAGCAGCTTGAACGACAGGGGTACCTATGGCTACACCTTC. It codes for CASSLNDRGTYGYTF.

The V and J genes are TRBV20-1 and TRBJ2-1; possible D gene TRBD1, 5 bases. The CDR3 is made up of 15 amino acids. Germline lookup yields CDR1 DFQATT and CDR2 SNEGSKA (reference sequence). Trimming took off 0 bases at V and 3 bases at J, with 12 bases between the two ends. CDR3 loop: CSARDQGVGYNEQFF. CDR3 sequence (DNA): TGCAGTGCTAGAGATCAAGGGGTCGGCTACAATGAGCAGTTCTTC.

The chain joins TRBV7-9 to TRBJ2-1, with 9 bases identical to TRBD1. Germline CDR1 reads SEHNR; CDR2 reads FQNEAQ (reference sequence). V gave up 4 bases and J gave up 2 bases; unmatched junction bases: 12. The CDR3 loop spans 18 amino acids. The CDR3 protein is CASSSWGGQGFTYNEQFF. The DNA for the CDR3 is TGTGCCAGCAGCTCTTGGGGGGGACAGGGTTTTACCTACAATGAGCAGTTCTTC. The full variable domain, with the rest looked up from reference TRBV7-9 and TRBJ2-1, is DTGVSQNPRHKITKRGQNVTFRCDPISEHNRLYWYRQTLGQGPEFLTYFQNEAQLEKSRLLSDRFSAERPKGSFSTLEIQRTEQGDSAMYLCASSSWGGQGFTYNEQFFGPGTRLTVL.

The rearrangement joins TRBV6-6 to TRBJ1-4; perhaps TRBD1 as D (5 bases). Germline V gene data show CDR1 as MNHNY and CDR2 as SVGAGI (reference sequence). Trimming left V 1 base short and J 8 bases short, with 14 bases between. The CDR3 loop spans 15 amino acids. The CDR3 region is CASSYFRGGGEKLFF. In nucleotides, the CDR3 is TGTGCCAGCAGTTACTTTCGGGGGGGTGGCGAAAAACTGTTTTTT.

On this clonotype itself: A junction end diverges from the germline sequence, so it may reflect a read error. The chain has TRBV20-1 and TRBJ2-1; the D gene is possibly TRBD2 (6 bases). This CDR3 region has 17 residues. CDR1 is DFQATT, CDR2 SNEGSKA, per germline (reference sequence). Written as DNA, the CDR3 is TGCAGTGCTAGAGATTTGTGGGCAGATGGGGGGTACAATGAGGAGTTCTTC. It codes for CSARDLWADGGYNEEFF.

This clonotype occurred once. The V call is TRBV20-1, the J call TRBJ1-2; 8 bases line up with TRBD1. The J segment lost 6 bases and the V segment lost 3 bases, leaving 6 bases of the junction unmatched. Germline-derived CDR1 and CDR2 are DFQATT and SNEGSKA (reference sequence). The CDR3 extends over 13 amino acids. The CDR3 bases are TGCAGTGCTAGTAAGGACAGGGTAAATGGCTACACCTTC. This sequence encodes CSASKDRVNGYTF.

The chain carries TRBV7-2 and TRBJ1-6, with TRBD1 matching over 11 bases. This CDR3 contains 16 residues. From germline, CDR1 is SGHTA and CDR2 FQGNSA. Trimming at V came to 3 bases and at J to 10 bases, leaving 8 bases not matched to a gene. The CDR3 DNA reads TGTGCCAGCAGCTTTCTGGACAGGGGGCCATACTCACCCCTCCACTTT. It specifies CASSFLDRGPYSPLHF.

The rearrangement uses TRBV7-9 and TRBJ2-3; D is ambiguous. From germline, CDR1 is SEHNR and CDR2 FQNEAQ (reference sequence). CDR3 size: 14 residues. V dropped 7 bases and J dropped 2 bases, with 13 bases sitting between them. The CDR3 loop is CASTEHLITDTQYF. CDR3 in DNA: TGTGCCAGCACTGAGCATCTAATCACAGATACGCAGTATTTT.

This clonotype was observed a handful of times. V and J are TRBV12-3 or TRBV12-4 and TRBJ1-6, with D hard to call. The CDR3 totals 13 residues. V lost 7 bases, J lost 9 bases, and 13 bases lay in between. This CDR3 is CASTLSEGSPLHF. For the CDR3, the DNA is TGTGCCAGCACCTTGAGCGAAGGTTCACCCCTCCACTTT.

CDR3 sequence reads: CASSFGSLAEGYTF. The DNA of the CDR3 is TGTGCCAGCAGTTTCGGCAGCCTTGCAGAAGGCTACACCTTC. The chain couples TRBV28 to TRBJ1-2; D gene ambiguous. The CDR3 is made up of 14 amino acids. Between the trimmed V and J ends, which lost 3 bases and 8 bases, there was a span of 16 bases. The germline CDR1 and CDR2 sequences are MDHEN and SYDVKM.

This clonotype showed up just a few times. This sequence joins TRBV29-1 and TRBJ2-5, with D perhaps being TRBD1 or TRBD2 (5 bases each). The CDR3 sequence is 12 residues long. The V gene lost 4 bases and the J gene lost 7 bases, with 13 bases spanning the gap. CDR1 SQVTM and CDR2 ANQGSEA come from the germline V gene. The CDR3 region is CSVAQTGPTQYF. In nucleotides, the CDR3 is TGCAGCGTTGCTCAGACGGGGCCGACCCAGTACTTC.

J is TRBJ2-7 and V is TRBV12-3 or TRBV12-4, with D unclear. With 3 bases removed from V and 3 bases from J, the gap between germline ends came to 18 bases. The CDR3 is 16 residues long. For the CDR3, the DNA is TGTGCCAGCAGTTTTCTGCAGCAGCGAGACGGCTACGAGCAGTACTTC. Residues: CASSFLQQRDGYEQYF.

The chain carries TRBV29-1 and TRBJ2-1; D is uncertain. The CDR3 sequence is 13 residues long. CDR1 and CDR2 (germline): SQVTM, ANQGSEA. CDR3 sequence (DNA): TGCACAGTTGTTTCTTTGCCAGGCGATGAGCAGTTCTTC. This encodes CTVVSLPGDEQFF.

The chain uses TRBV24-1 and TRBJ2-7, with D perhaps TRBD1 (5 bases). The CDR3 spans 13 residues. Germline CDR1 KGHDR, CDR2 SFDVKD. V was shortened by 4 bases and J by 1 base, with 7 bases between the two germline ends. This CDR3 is CATSEAGSYEQYF. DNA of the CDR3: TGTGCCACCAGTGAAGCAGGGTCCTACGAGCAGTACTTC.

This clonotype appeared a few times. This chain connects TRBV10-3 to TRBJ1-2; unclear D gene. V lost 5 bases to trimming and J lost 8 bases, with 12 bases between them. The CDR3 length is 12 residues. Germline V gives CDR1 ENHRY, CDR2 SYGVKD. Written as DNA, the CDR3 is TGTGCCATCAGTACCCCATGGATGGGCTACACCTTC. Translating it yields CAISTPWMGYTF.

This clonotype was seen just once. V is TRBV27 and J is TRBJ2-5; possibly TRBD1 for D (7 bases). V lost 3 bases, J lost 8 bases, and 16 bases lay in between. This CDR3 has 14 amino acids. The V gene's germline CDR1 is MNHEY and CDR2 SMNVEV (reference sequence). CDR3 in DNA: TGTGCCAGCAGTTTCGGCGGGAAGGGGGCAACCCAGTACTTC. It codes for CASSFGGKGATQYF.